The 16 T cell receptor beta chains reported below all come from one sample, sequenced in a study of control samples from healthy donors and cancer patients. Measured with immunoSEQ multiplex PCR; TCRdb has only the in-frame clones, and not every one. The table has approximately 150,000 clones, about 86% seen once. The sample taken for sequencing was blood. The source of these receptors is a man between 18 and 29 years old in good health.

The rearrangement uses TRBV28 and TRBJ1-2; D not resolved. The germline V gene encodes CDR1 MDHEN and CDR2 SYDVKM. Trimming pared 6 bases from V and 0 bases from J, leaving 23 bases between. CDR3 length: 18 amino acids. CDR3 sequence: CASRTLLTMGVANYGYTF. The CDR3, as DNA: TGTGCCAGCAGGACCTTGCTAACAATGGGTGTAGCTAACTATGGCTACACCTTC.

CDR3 amino acids: CASSAGVDYGYTF. As DNA, the CDR3 is TGTGCCAGCAGCGCGGGGGTAGACTATGGCTACACCTTC. The rearrangement uses TRBV28 and TRBJ1-2, with D perhaps TRBD1 (5 bases). The length of the CDR3 is 13 residues. The germline CDR1 and CDR2 sequences are MDHEN and SYDVKM. Trimming left V 6 bases short and J 3 bases short, with 11 bases between.

This clone was counted only a few times. The chain carries TRBV19 and TRBJ1-5; D ambiguous. The V end was cut by 4 bases, the J end by 3 bases, with 7 bases between. CDR3 length: 13 residues. Germline CDR1 LNHDA, CDR2 SQIVND (reference sequence). This CDR3 is CASSTGYNQPQHF. Here the CDR3 DNA reads TGTGCCAGTAGTACCGGCTACAATCAGCCCCAGCATTTT.

J is TRBJ1-2 and V is TRBV3-1 (or the pseudogene TRBV3-2); perhaps TRBD1 as D (5 bases). Germline CDR1 LGHDT, CDR2 YNNKEL (reference sequence). The CDR3 is 16 amino acids. The germline V and J ends were trimmed by 0 bases and 4 bases, with 15 bases remaining between them. CDR3 DNA sequence: TGTGCCAGCAGCCAAGAGAAACCTAGGGGCCCCTATGGCTACACCTTC. Its protein product is CASSQEKPRGPYGYTF.

The V and J genes are TRBV6-1 and TRBJ1-1; perhaps TRBD1 as D (5 bases). Trimming took off 3 bases at V and 6 bases at J, with 17 bases between the two ends. The CDR3 loop spans 15 amino acids. CDR1 is MNHNS and CDR2 is SASEGT in the germline V gene. The CDR3 region is CASSDGGLVTSEAFF. CDR3 bases: TGTGCCAGCAGTGATGGGGGTCTCGTAACTTCTGAAGCTTTCTTT.

This chain connects TRBV2 to TRBJ1-6; TRBD1 matches 12 bases. The CDR3 contains 14 residues. Germline V gives CDR1 SNHLY, CDR2 FYNNEI. After removal of 6 bases from V and 8 bases from J, the junction contained 2 bases not matched to a gene. CDR3 sequence: CASRGQGAYSPLHF. As DNA, the CDR3 is TGTGCCAGCAGGGGACAGGGGGCCTATTCACCCCTCCACTTT.

The rearrangement joins TRBV5-1 to TRBJ1-3, with D possibly matching TRBD1 (5 bases). The CDR3 length is 14 residues. Germline CDR1 is SGHRS and CDR2 is YFSETQ. V lost 7 bases and J lost 1, with 12 bases in between. Here the CDR3 reads CASGSGGSGNTIYF. The DNA of the CDR3 is TGCGCCAGCGGTAGTGGGGGGTCTGGAAACACCATATATTTT.

The chain employs TRBV29-1 and TRBJ2-4; D is possibly TRBD1 (5 bases). This CDR3 is 11 amino acids long. Germline assignment: CDR1 SQVTM and CDR2 ANQGSEA. V was trimmed by 5 bases and J by 8 bases, leaving 10 bases between them. CDR3 nucleotides: TGCAGCGTTAGGGGATCGGACATTCAGTACTTC. It codes for CSVRGSDIQYF.

This clone showed up just a few times. The rearrangement joins TRBV7-3 to TRBJ2-1; perhaps TRBD2 as D (6 bases). The germline V gene has CDR1 SGHTA and CDR2 FQGTGA. The CDR3 is made up of 15 amino acids. V lost 1 base to trimming and J lost 11 bases, with 18 bases between them. CDR3 bases: TGTGCCAGCAGCTTAAGTCCTAGCGAGAGCAGTCAGCAGTTCTTC. As protein: CASSLSPSESSQQFF.

The rearrangement joins TRBV12-2 to TRBJ1-1; the table's D call, TRBD1, has no DNA check behind it. TRBV12-2 is an annotated pseudogene. The CDR3 contains 16 residues. The CDR3 DNA is TGTGCAAGTCGCCCCCTCAGGGGCAGGGGCGACACTGAAGCTTTCTTT. Translated: CASRPLRGRGDTEAFF.

The chain combines TRBV18 with TRBJ2-1; maybe TRBD2 (7 bases). Germline V gene lookup returns CDR1 KGHSH and CDR2 LQKENI. The CDR3 is 17 residues long. Trimming shortened V by 1 base and J by 4 bases, and 17 bases separated the two germline ends. The CDR3 region is CASSPRVAGEGYNEQFF. CDR3 in DNA: TGTGCCAGCTCACCACGGGTGGCAGGGGAGGGATACAATGAGCAGTTCTTC.

The rearrangement joins TRBV5-4 to TRBJ2-5; D is tentatively TRBD1 or TRBD2 (7 bases each). Germline CDR1 reads SGHNT; CDR2 reads YYREEE (reference sequence). V lost 2 bases and J lost 4, with 15 bases in between. The CDR3 extends over 15 amino acids. CDR3: CASSFRQGGRETQYF. The CDR3 DNA reads TGTGCCAGCAGCTTTCGGCAGGGGGGGCGAGAGACCCAGTACTTC.

This clone was seen a few times. Other DNA sequences in this sample translate to the same CDR3. This chain links TRBV7-9 with TRBJ2-3; possibly TRBD2 for D (5 bases). Germline CDR1 SEHNR, CDR2 FQNEAQ (reference sequence). The CDR3 has 14 amino acids. V was clipped by 5 bases and J by 2 bases, with 11 bases between them. The CDR3 DNA sequence: TGTGCCAGCAGCAGGTCCGGGAACACAGATACGCAGTATTTT. As protein: CASSRSGNTDTQYF.

The chain joins TRBV19 to TRBJ2-1, with D maybe TRBD1 (5 bases). Trimming took off 3 bases at V and 4 bases at J, with 13 bases between the two ends. CDR1 is LNHDA and CDR2 is SQIVND in the germline V gene (reference sequence). The CDR3 extends over 15 amino acids. The CDR3 DNA sequence: TGTGCCAGTAGTATTATACAGGCCGGATACAATGAGCAGTTCTTC. The encoded protein is CASSIIQAGYNEQFF.

Worth noting for this clone: One end of the junction varies from germline; a read error may be responsible. V gene TRBV30 combines with J gene TRBJ2-7, with D unclear. Germline CDR1 and CDR2: GTSNPN and SVGIG (reference sequence). CDR3 length: 12 amino acids. CDR3 sequence: CAWSPTPYGQYF. The CDR3 DNA reads as TGTGCCTGGAGTCCGACCCCCTACGGGCAGTACTTC.

This clone was recorded a few times. This sequence joins TRBV7-2 and TRBJ2-3, with no clear D. This CDR3 is 15 amino acids long. CDR1 and CDR2 from the germline V gene are SGHTA and FQGNSA. Trimming left V 3 bases short and J 2 bases short, with 12 bases between. The CDR3 reads CASSFLSRATDTQYF. CDR3 DNA: TGTGCCAGCAGCTTTCTTTCCCGGGCCACAGATACGCAGTATTTT.